The 2 T cell receptor beta chains listed next were all sequenced from one sample in a study of cytomegalovirus exposure and HLA in healthy donors. PCR was performed using 60 Vbeta and 13 Jbeta primers. Some clones are missing from TCRdb's copy, which holds only in-frame ones; the method was immunoSEQ multiplex PCR. The table lists roughly 180,000 clones, approximately 81% of them singletons, with around 0.98% in the top ten. Specimen: PBMCs. Every receptor here comes from a young man in good health and CMV-seronegative.

This chain joins TRBV29-1 and TRBJ1-1, with D hard to call. This CDR3 has 12 residues. CDR1 SQVTM and CDR2 ANQGSEA come from the germline V gene. Trimming shortened V by 8 bases and J by 4 bases, and 14 bases separated the two germline ends. In DNA, the CDR3 is TGCAGCTCACAAACAGAACTCACTGAAGCTTTCTTT. The encoded protein is CSSQTELTEAFF.

This clone came up once. The chain has TRBV7-3 and TRBJ2-5, with 10 positions matching TRBD2. The J segment lost 5 bases and the V segment lost 1 base, leaving 10 bases of the junction unmatched. The CDR3 is made up of 17 amino acids. Germline CDR1 SGHTA, CDR2 FQGTGA. DNA of the CDR3: TGTGCCAGCAGCTTAAGCGGGACTAGCGTTATGACGGAGACCCAGTACTTC. Amino acid sequence: CASSLSGTSVMTETQYF. The whole variable domain, remainder taken from reference TRBV7-3 and TRBJ2-5, is GAGVSQTPSNKVTEKGKYVELRCDPISGHTALYWYRQSLGQGPEFLIYFQGTGAADDSGLPNDRFFAVRPEGSVSTLKIQRTERGDSAVYLCASSLSGTSVMTETQYFGPGTRLLVL.